This is a list of T cell receptor beta chains from one sample in a study of beta chain features in type 1 diabetes. This table comes from immunoSEQ multiplex PCR, and its TCRdb copy is limited to in-frame clones, with some not included. The top ten hold 0.012% of the sample, which has some 290,000 clones, approximately 25% seen once. The specimen sequenced was naive CD4+ T cells from blood. The receptors stem from a woman between 25 and 40 years old with type 1 diabetes. CDR3s include the opening cysteine and the closing phenylalanine or tryptophan.

v_gene | CDR3aa
TRBV29-1 | CSALAGEAFGEQYF
TRBV29-1 | CSVDRGGSYNEQFF
TRBV30 | CAWRLAGDEQFF
TRBV5-6 | CALKRGIIYEQYF
TRBV30 | CAWSPGQGNQPQHF
TRBV18 | CASSPPGLAGYNEQFF
TRBV6-5 | CASSYQASGADTQYF
TRBV11-2 | CASSPDSGYGYTF
TRBV5-1 | CASTPGVGATYNEQFF
TRBV30 | CAWSGSAASSYEQYF
TRBV18 | CASSPRAGQTEAFF